Listed below are T cell receptor beta chains from one sample, sequenced in a study of blood T cell repertoires in COVID-19. Data came from immunoSEQ multiplex PCR; TCRdb stores just in-frame clones and leaves some out. The sample records some 240,000 clones, about 81% being singletons. Sequencing was done on a sample of peripheral blood. The origin of the receptors is a woman aged 55-75 years with active or convalescent COVID-19. Both conserved end residues are part of each CDR3. A D gene is named only where the DNA matches it firmly. The listing skips clone size in some rows; elsewhere it reads once, few, many or a size class.

V gene	J gene	clone size	D gene	CDR3 DNA	CDR3 protein
TRBV5-4	TRBJ2-7	-	TRBD1	TGTGCCAGCAGCGTCGGGACAGTCTACGAGCAGTACTTC	CASSVGTVYEQYF
TRBV7-3	TRBJ1-4	once	-	TGTGCCAGCAGCTTATTGCGGGTAGAACTGTTTTTT	CASSLLRVELFF
TRBV4-2	TRBJ1-3	-	-	TGTGCCAGCAGCCAAGGAGGGAGCACTGGAAACACCATATATTTT	CASSQGGSTGNTIYF
TRBV6-5	TRBJ2-1	once	-	TGTGCCAGCAGTTACTTCGACAGTAGCAATGAGCAGTTCTTC	CASSYFDSSNEQFF
TRBV19	TRBJ1-5	-	-	TGTGCCAGTAGCGCGGGGTTCAATCAGCCCCAGCATTTT	CASSAGFNQPQHF
TRBV27	TRBJ2-3	-	-	TGTGCCAGCCGGGACTGGGGGAAAGATACGCAGTATTTT	CASRDWGKDTQYF
TRBV29-1	TRBJ2-5	-	-	TGCAGCGTTGAAGGGGGAGGGGGACCGGAGACCCAGTACTTC	CSVEGGGGPETQYF
TRBV3-1/TRBV3-2	TRBJ1-6	few	-	TGTGCCAGCAGAGAACGGGACACCTATTCACCCCTCCACTTT	CASRERDTYSPLHF
TRBV18	TRBJ2-5	-	TRBD2	TGTGCCAGCTCACCAAGCAGCGGGGGGCCGCAAGAGACCCAGTACTTC	CASSPSSGGPQETQYF
TRBV5-5	TRBJ2-5	-	TRBD2	TGTGCCAGCAGCCTCACCCCCGGGGGGGCGGAGACCCAGTACTTC	CASSLTPGGAETQYF
TRBV5-8	TRBJ2-5	many	TRBD2	TGTGCCAGCAGCCGGTCCGGACGGGGGGGCCGGGAGACCCAGTACTTC	CASSRSGRGGRETQYF
TRBV30	TRBJ1-1	-	-	TGTGCCTGGAGTGTAACGCGGCCCACTGAAGCTTTCTTT	CAWSVTRPTEAFF
TRBV2	TRBJ2-1	-	-	TGTGCCAGCCTTTTCCGTTCCTACAATGAGCAGTTCTTC	CASLFRSYNEQFF
TRBV3-1/TRBV3-2	TRBJ2-6	-	-	TGTGCCAGCAGCCAAGCACTAAGGATCTTGGGTAGGGGCGTGAAGACTGGGGCCAACGTCCTGACTTTC	CASSQALRILGRGVKTGANVLTF
TRBV12-3/TRBV12-4	TRBJ2-1	-	-	TGTGCCAGCACCCAAATGGAGGACAATGAGCAGTTCTTC	CASTQMEDNEQFF
TRBV30	TRBJ2-3	-	TRBD2	TGTGCCTGGAGTGTTGGGACTAGCGCAGATACGCAGTATTTT	CAWSVGTSADTQYF
TRBV6-2/TRBV6-3	TRBJ2-7	-	-	TGTGCCAGCAGCCATGACAGGCCCTACGAGCAGTACTTC	CASSHDRPYEQYF
TRBV2	TRBJ2-4	once	TRBD2	TGTGCCAGCCTAAGCGGGGGGGCCGGGGGTGCCAAAAACATTCAGTACTTC	CASLSGGAGGAKNIQYF
TRBV4-1	TRBJ1-1	-	-	TGCGCCAGCAGCCAAGTTTGGTCGGGGGTAGGGGCTGAAGCTTTCTTT	CASSQVWSGVGAEAFF
TRBV18	TRBJ2-7	once	-	TGTGCCAGCTCACCAGACAGGTTTTACGAGCAGTACTTC	CASSPDRFYEQYF
TRBV7-9	TRBJ2-7	-	-	TGTGCCAGCAGCTTCCAGGGCTACGAGCAGTACTTC	CASSFQGYEQYF